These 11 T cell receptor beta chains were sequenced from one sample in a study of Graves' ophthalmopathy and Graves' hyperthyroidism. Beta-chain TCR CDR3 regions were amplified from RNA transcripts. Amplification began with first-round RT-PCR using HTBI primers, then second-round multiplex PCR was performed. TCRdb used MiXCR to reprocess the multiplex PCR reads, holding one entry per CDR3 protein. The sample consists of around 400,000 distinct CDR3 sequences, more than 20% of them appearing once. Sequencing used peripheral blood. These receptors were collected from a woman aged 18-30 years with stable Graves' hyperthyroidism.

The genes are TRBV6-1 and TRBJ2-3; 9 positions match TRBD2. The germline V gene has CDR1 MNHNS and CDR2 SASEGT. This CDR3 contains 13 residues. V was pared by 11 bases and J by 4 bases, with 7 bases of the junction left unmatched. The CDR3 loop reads CAAGGAVADTQYF. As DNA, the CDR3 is TGTGCCGCGGGGGGGGCGGTTGCAGATACGCAGTATTTT.

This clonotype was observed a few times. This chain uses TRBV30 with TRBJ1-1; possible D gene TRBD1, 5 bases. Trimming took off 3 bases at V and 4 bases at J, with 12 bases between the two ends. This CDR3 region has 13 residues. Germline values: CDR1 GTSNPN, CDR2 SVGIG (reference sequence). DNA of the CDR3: TGTGCCTGGAGGTCAGGGCTGGGCACTGAAGCTTTCTTT. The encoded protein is CAWRSGLGTEAFF.

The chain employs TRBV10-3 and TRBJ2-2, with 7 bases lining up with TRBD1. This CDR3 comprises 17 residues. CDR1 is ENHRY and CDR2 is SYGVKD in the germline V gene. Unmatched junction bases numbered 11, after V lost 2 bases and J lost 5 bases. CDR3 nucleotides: TGTGCCATCAGTGAGAGAGACAGGGAAAGAAGGACCGGGGAGCTGTTTTTT. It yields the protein CAISERDRERRTGELFF.

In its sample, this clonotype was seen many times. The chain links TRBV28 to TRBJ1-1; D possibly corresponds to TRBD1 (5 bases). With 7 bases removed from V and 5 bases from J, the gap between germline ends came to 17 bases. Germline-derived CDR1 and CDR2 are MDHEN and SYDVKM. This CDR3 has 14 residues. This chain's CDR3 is CASIREVGTTEAFF. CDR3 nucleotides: TGTGCCAGCATCCGGGAAGTGGGGACGACTGAAGCTTTCTTT.

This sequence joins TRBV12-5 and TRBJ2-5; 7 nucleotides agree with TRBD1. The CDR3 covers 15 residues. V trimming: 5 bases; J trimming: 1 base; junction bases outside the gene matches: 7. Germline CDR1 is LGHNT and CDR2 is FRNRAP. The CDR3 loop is CASGIGSGGQETQYF. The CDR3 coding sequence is TGTGCTAGTGGTATCGGTTCAGGGGGCCAAGAGACCCAGTACTTC.

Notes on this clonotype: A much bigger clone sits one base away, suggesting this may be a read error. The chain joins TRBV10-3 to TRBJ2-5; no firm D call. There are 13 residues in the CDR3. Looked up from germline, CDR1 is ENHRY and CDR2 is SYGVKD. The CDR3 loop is CAISESREETKYF. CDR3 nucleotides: TGTGCCATCAGTGAGTCACGAGAAGAGACCAAGTACTTC.

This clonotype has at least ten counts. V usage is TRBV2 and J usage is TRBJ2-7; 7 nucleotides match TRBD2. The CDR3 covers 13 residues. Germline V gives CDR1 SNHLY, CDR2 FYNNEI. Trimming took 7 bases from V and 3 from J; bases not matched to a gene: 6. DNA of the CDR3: TGTGCCAGCACTGTGGGGGACTACTACGAGCAGTACTTC. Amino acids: CASTVGDYYEQYF.

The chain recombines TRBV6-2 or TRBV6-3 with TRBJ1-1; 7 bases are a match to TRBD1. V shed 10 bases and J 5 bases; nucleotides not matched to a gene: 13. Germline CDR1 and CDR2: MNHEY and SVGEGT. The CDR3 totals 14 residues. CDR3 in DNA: TGTGCCACCCGGATCAGGGGGGGTTTGACTGAAGCTTTCTTT. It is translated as CATRIRGGLTEAFF.

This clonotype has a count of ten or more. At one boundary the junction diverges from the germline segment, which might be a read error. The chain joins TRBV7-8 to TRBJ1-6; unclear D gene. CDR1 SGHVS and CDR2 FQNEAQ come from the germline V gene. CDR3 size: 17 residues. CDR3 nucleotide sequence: TGTGCCAGCAGATTAGTCGGAAGGCGCCGGGGTAATTCACCCCTCCACTTT. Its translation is CASRLVGRRRGNSPLHF.

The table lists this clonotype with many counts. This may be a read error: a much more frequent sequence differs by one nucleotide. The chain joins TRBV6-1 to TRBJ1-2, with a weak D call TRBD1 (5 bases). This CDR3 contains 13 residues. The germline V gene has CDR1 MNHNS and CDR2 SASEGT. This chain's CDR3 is CASSEGDSYGYAF. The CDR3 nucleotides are TGTGCCAGCAGTGAGGGCGACAGCTATGGCTACGCCTTC.

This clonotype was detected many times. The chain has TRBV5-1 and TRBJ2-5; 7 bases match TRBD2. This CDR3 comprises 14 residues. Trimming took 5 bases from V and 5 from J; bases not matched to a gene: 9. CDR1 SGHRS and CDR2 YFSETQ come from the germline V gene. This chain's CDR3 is CASRPGLLTETQYF. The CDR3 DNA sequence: TGCGCCAGCAGGCCGGGACTATTAACTGAGACCCAGTACTTC.